This TCR beta chain was sequenced during a study of blood T cells in healthy people across ages. As for the study in general: Roughly one uniquely barcoded beta molecule per two T cells was captured. Study-level results: TCR beta diversity per million T cells fell roughly linearly with age. The unsorted PBMCs prevented any conclusive comparison of naive versus antigen-experienced cells.

V lost 1 base to trimming and J lost 4 bases; unmatched junction nucleotides: 4. This CDR3 is 15 amino acids long. Germline assignment: CDR1 SGHTA and CDR2 FQGNSA. A J-beta primer mix and a sample-barcoded 5' primer were used in a second PCR of about 7 to 12 cycles. A 12-random-nucleotide template-switch adaptor tagged each cDNA molecule. TCRdb ran MiXCR on the 5' RACE reads and lists one entry per CDR3 protein. The sample yields 1.5 million to 2 million distinct CDR3 sequences, 40% to 55% seen once. Of note for this clonotype: Its antigen remains unknown.

The clonotype originates from a woman between 35 and 50 years old in good health. The chain has TRBV7-2 and TRBJ2-5, with 9 bases that match TRBD2. The sequenced sample was blood. CDR3 DNA sequence: TGTGCCAGCAGCTTAGGCGGGGGGGCCTTAGAGACCCAGTACTTC. Its protein product is CASSLGGGALETQYF.